One sample yielded the 27 T cell receptor beta chains listed below, sequenced in a study of T-cell memory formation after mild COVID-19. TCRdb recomputed calls from the 5' RACE reads with MiXCR, one row per CDR3 protein. The sample holds about 210,000 distinct CDR3 sequences, more than 25% seen once. The specimen sequenced was PBMCs or a T cell subset sorted from them (not recorded which). These TCRs come from an adult woman who had mild COVID-19 (a few samples of this study predate the infection). Cell type and time point are not known.

A few counts support this clonotype. The chain uses TRBV7-3 and TRBJ1-2, with 8 bases that match TRBD1. The J segment lost 7 bases and the V segment lost 1 base, leaving 11 bases of the junction unmatched. Germline V gene lookup returns CDR1 SGHTA and CDR2 FQGTGA. This CDR3 is built from 16 residues. The CDR3: CASSLSAGGSQPGYTF. The DNA for the CDR3 is TGTGCCAGCAGCTTAAGCGCAGGGGGCTCACAACCTGGCTACACCTTC.

J is TRBJ2-1 and V is TRBV9, with D tentatively TRBD1 (7 bases). CDR1 and CDR2 (germline): SGDLS, YYNGEE. CDR3 length equals 12 residues. Between the trimmed V and J ends, which lost 4 bases and 15 bases, there was a span of 17 bases. CDR3 nucleotides: TGTGCCAGCAGCCCGGGGGACTCAGGGGGGTTCTTC. Amino acid sequence: CASSPGDSGGFF.

The chain recombines TRBV24-1 with TRBJ1-2, with D maybe TRBD1 (5 bases). CDR1 and CDR2 from the germline V gene are KGHDR and SFDVKD. Trimming removed 1 base at V and 8 bases at J, with 16 bases between. The length of the CDR3 is 15 residues. CDR3 DNA: TGTGCCACCAGTGATTTCCACGCAGGGCAGGAGGGCTACACCTTC. Protein: CATSDFHAGQEGYTF.

The CDR3 loop is CASSSLYLAHSYEQYF. CDR3 nucleotide sequence: TGTGCCAGCAGTTCCCTCTACCTAGCGCACTCCTACGAGCAGTACTTC. The chain combines TRBV12-3 or TRBV12-4 with TRBJ2-7; TRBD2 might be the D (6 bases). This CDR3 spans 16 amino acids. Between the trimmed V and J ends, which lost 4 bases and 0 bases, there was a span of 16 bases.

V is TRBV5-8 and J is TRBJ2-1; 9 bases agree with TRBD1. With 0 bases clipped from V and 0 bases from J, the junction kept 10 bases outside the gene matches. The CDR3 length is 19 residues. Germline V lookup: CDR1 SGHTS, CDR2 YDEGEE. The CDR3 region has the DNA TGTGCCAGCAGCTTGGCCGGGACAGGGATCCCTAGCTCCTACAATGAGCAGTTCTTC. Translating it yields CASSLAGTGIPSSYNEQFF.

This chain joins TRBV14 and TRBJ2-1; D is perhaps TRBD2 (7 bases). The V end was cut by 3 bases, the J end by 4 bases, with 19 bases between. The CDR3 has 17 amino acids. Per germline, CDR1 SGHDN and CDR2 FVKESK. The CDR3 region has the DNA TGTGCCAGCAGCCATCCCGAGGGGGGGAGGCGGTACAATGAGCAGTTCTTC. Encoded protein: CASSHPEGGRRYNEQFF.

This clonotype was picked up a small number of times. The CDR3: CASSRIGRGNTEAFF. CDR3 sequence (DNA): TGCGCCAGCAGCCGCATCGGGCGGGGGAACACTGAAGCTTTCTTT. V is TRBV5-1 and J is TRBJ1-1; D is uncertain. The CDR3 has 15 amino acids. The V end was cut by 4 bases, the J end by 1 base, with 14 bases between. Looked up from germline, CDR1 is SGHRS and CDR2 is YFSETQ.

This clonotype was observed a handful of times. The gene calls are TRBV14 and TRBJ2-2; 8 bases match TRBD2. The germline gives CDR1 SGHDN, CDR2 FVKESK. With 3 bases clipped from V and 5 bases from J, the junction kept 5 bases outside the gene matches. This CDR3 has 15 residues. CDR3 DNA sequence: TGTGCCAGCAGCCAGGCCGGGACTAGAACCGGGGAGCTGTTTTTT. Translated, it gives CASSQAGTRTGELFF. Full variable domain (rest looked up from reference TRBV14 and TRBJ2-2): EAGVTQFPSHSVIEKGQTVTLRCDPISGHDNLYWYRRVMGKEIKFLLHFVKESKQDESGMPNNRFLAERTGGTYSTLKVQPAELEDSGVYFCASSQAGTRTGELFFGEGSRLTVL.

This clonotype was detected only a few times. The chain recombines TRBV7-2 with TRBJ2-1, with 12 bases aligning to TRBD2. With V trimmed by 5 bases and J by 7 bases, 12 bases remained unmatched. Germline values: CDR1 SGHTA, CDR2 FQGNSA. This CDR3 region has 17 residues. The CDR3 reads CASSPSGLAGLGNEQFF. The CDR3 DNA reads TGTGCCAGCAGCCCCTCTGGACTAGCGGGATTGGGGAATGAGCAGTTCTTC.

This clonotype has just a few counts. V gene TRBV7-6 combines with J gene TRBJ2-7; possibly TRBD1 for D (6 bases). Germline V gene sequence: CDR1 SGHVS, CDR2 FNYEAQ. V lost 1 base and J 4 bases, leaving 17 bases between the germline ends. This CDR3 has 16 amino acids. Here the CDR3 reads CASSLGQAPGAYEQYF. The CDR3 region has the DNA TGTGCCAGCAGCTTAGGCCAGGCGCCAGGGGCGTACGAGCAGTACTTC.

In this sample, this clonotype turned up a few times. The J gene is TRBJ1-1, the V gene TRBV10-3, with a weak D call TRBD1 (5 bases). The CDR3 consists of 11 residues. Trimming left V 11 bases short and J 5 bases short, with 12 bases between. CDR1 is ENHRY, CDR2 SYGVKD, per germline. The CDR3 region is CAVIRGTEAFF. The CDR3 DNA sequence: TGTGCCGTTATAAGGGGAACTGAAGCTTTCTTT.

This chain uses TRBV12-5 with TRBJ2-1; D unresolved. Germline CDR1 reads LGHNT; CDR2 reads FRNRAP. The CDR3 runs 13 residues. V lost 4 bases and J lost 9, with 13 bases in between. The CDR3 loop reads CASGSAMVSEQFF. CDR3 nucleotides: TGTGCTAGTGGTTCGGCCATGGTGTCTGAGCAGTTCTTC.

Many counts were recorded for this clonotype. V gene TRBV20-1 combines with J gene TRBJ2-1, with TRBD2 as a possible D gene (5 bases). V dropped 4 bases and J dropped 3 bases, with 16 bases sitting between them. Looked up from germline, CDR1 is DFQATT and CDR2 is SNEGSKA (reference sequence). The CDR3 has 15 residues. The CDR3 is CSATPPLGVYNEQFF. The CDR3 region has the DNA TGCAGTGCTACCCCACCCCTCGGGGTCTACAATGAGCAGTTCTTC.

This clonotype was recorded only once. V gene TRBV7-2 combines with J gene TRBJ2-1; TRBD1 aligns across 9 bases. Trimming cost V 5 bases and J 5 bases; bases outside gene matches: 4. Germline lookup yields CDR1 SGHTA and CDR2 FQGNSA. This CDR3 has 14 residues. The CDR3 reads CASSPTGGHNEQFF. The CDR3 DNA reads TGTGCCAGCAGCCCTACAGGGGGCCACAATGAGCAGTTCTTC.

V gene TRBV20-1 combines with J gene TRBJ2-2, with 13 bases that match TRBD2. V lost 6 bases and J lost 7; bases outside the gene matches: 5. The CDR3 contains 14 residues. CDR1 and CDR2 (germline): DFQATT, SNEGSKA (reference sequence). CDR3 DNA sequence: TGCAGTGCCGGACTAGCGGGAGACGGCGGGGAGCTGTTTTTT. Its protein is CSAGLAGDGGELFF.

In this sample, this clonotype turned up a few times. The genes are TRBV5-1 and TRBJ2-1; 10 bases line up with TRBD1. The CDR3 runs 14 residues. The trim removed 6 bases at V and 6 bases at J, leaving 6 bases unmatched. The germline V gene encodes CDR1 SGHRS and CDR2 YFSETQ. CDR3 nucleotides: TGCGCCAGCAAAGGGGGACAGGGGATCAATGAGCAGTTCTTC. Translation gives CASKGGQGINEQFF.

The chain employs TRBV12-3 or TRBV12-4 and TRBJ1-1; TRBD1 aligns across 9 bases. The CDR3 contains 16 residues. V dropped 4 bases and J dropped 5; count of bases not matched to a gene: 11. CDR3 coding DNA: TGTGCCAGCAGTTCCGGACAGGGGTGGTTTTTGACTGAAGCTTTCTTT. This gives the protein CASSSGQGWFLTEAFF.

V is TRBV11-3 and J is TRBJ2-1; 12 bases are shared with TRBD1. The CDR3 runs 17 residues. The germline V gene has CDR1 SGHNT and CDR2 YENEEA. J gave up 5 bases and V 4 bases, and 9 bases lay outside the gene matches. The CDR3 loop reads CASSSSIRDRGHNEQFF. The CDR3 DNA reads as TGTGCCAGCAGCTCCTCCATCCGGGACAGGGGGCACAATGAGCAGTTCTTC. The variable domain in full, with the rest retrieved from reference TRBV11-3 and TRBJ2-1, is EAGVVQSPRYKIIEKKQPVAFWCNPISGHNTLYWYLQNLGQGPELLIRYENEEAVDDSQLPKDRFSAERLKGVDSTLKIQPAELGDSAVYLCASSSSIRDRGHNEQFFGPGTRLTVL.

The chain couples TRBV5-4 to TRBJ2-1; tentative D call: TRBD2 (5 bases). Germline lookup yields CDR1 SGHNT and CDR2 YYREEE (reference sequence). The CDR3 spans 13 residues. Trimming left V 0 bases short and J 6 bases short, with 7 bases between. This CDR3 is CASSLAGSNEQFF. The CDR3 nucleotides read TGTGCCAGCAGCTTGGCGGGGTCCAATGAGCAGTTCTTC.

This clonotype was seen only a few times. The gene calls are TRBV7-9 and TRBJ2-2; 7 bases agree with TRBD2. Trimming at V came to 7 bases and at J to 7 bases, leaving 9 bases not matched to a gene. There are 14 residues in the CDR3. Germline lookup yields CDR1 SEHNR and CDR2 FQNEAQ (reference sequence). CDR3: CASTRGEGGGELFF. In DNA form, the CDR3 reads TGTGCCAGCACCCGCGGGGAGGGCGGCGGGGAGCTGTTTTTT.

V is TRBV25-1 and J is TRBJ2-5, with 7 bases matching TRBD2. This CDR3 has 15 residues. Germline assignment: CDR1 MGHDK and CDR2 SYGVNS. J gave up 2 bases and V 3 bases, and 6 bases lay outside the gene matches. CDR3 sequence: CASSDEGGRQETQYF. CDR3 DNA: TGTGCCAGCAGTGATGAGGGAGGGAGGCAAGAGACCCAGTACTTC.

This chain uses TRBV7-3 with TRBJ1-1; D is undetermined. Per the germline V gene, CDR1 is SGHTA and CDR2 is FQGTGA. Trimming removed 5 bases at V and 1 base at J, with 11 bases between. CDR3 length equals 14 residues. DNA for the CDR3: TGTGCCAGCAGCCCCCTGAGGGAGAACACTGAAGCTTTCTTT. Its translation is CASSPLRENTEAFF. Full variable domain (remainder filled in from reference TRBV7-3 and TRBJ1-1): GAGVSQTPSNKVTEKGKYVELRCDPISGHTALYWYRQSLGQGPEFLIYFQGTGAADDSGLPNDRFFAVRPEGSVSTLKIQRTERGDSAVYLCASSPLRENTEAFFGQGTRLTVV.

This sequence joins TRBV6-2 or TRBV6-3 and TRBJ2-3; TRBD2 matches 7 bases. CDR3 size: 15 residues. V shed 3 bases, J shed 4 bases, and the junction held 7 bases outside the gene matches. Germline V gives CDR1 MNHEY, CDR2 SVGEGT. The CDR3 DNA reads as TGTGCCAGCAGTTATGCGGGAGCATCCTCAGATACGCAGTATTTT. It translates to CASSYAGASSDTQYF.

Comment on this clonotype: At one boundary the junction diverges from the germline segment, which might be a read error. V is TRBV18 and J is TRBJ2-3; tentatively, D is TRBD2 (5 bases). Germline V gene data show CDR1 as KGHSH and CDR2 as LQKENI. CDR3 size: 14 residues. CDR3 amino acids: CASSPPSPTDTQYF. CDR3 DNA: TGTGCCAGCTCCCCACCTAGCCCAACAGATACGCAGTATTTT.

The table lists this clonotype with a few counts. The V and J genes are TRBV5-1 and TRBJ2-1, with 8 bases aligning to TRBD2. CDR3 length equals 15 residues. V shed 4 bases, J shed 8 bases, and the junction held 11 bases outside the gene matches. The germline CDR1 and CDR2 sequences are SGHRS and YFSETQ. CDR3 loop: CASSRGLVVRDEQFF. The CDR3, as DNA: TGCGCCAGCAGCCGGGGACTAGTTGTTAGAGATGAGCAGTTCTTC.

The V gene is TRBV5-1, the J gene TRBJ1-2; maybe TRBD1 (5 bases). This CDR3 region has 12 residues. CDR1 and CDR2 from the germline V gene are SGHRS and YFSETQ. The V end lost 5 bases, the J end lost 7 bases, and 12 bases lay between the germline ends. This chain's CDR3 is CASSTGDGGYTF. The CDR3 DNA follows: TGCGCCAGCAGTACAGGTGACGGTGGCTACACCTTC.

The sample holds a few counts of this clonotype. The J gene is TRBJ1-5, the V gene TRBV7-3; unclear D gene. This CDR3 spans 13 amino acids. Germline V gives CDR1 SGHTA, CDR2 FQGTGA. Trimming shortened V by 4 bases and J by 4 bases, and 8 bases separated the two germline ends. CDR3 residues: CASSSGRNQPQHF. CDR3 nucleotides: TGTGCCAGCAGCTCCGGACGGAATCAGCCCCAGCATTTT.